The 29 T cell receptor beta chains below come from one sample, sequenced in a study of molecular identifiers for immune sequencing clone quantification. TCRdb used MiXCR to reprocess the PCR reads, holding one entry per CDR3 protein. The data hold approximately 630,000 distinct CDR3 sequences, with around 25% observed a single time. The sequenced sample consisted of naive CD8+ T cells from blood, with Jurkat cell RNA spiked in. The subset denotes: FACS-sorted CD8+CD4-CCR7+CD45RA+ naive T cells. These receptors originate from a human donor in good health. Some libraries in this study had Jurkat cell RNA spiked in.

The rearrangement joins TRBV4-3 to TRBJ2-7; D unresolved. Germline V gene lookup returns CDR1 LGHNA and CDR2 YSLEER. V lost 2 bases to trimming and J lost 4 bases, with 15 bases between them. The CDR3 length is 15 residues. The CDR3 loop reads CASSQTRAREYEQYF. CDR3 nucleotide sequence: TGCGCCAGCAGCCAAACCCGGGCCAGAGAATACGAGCAGTACTTC.

The chain carries TRBV3-1 and TRBJ1-1; no definite D call. Germline assignment: CDR1 LGHDT and CDR2 YNNKEL (reference sequence). The V gene lost 1 base and the J gene lost 5 bases, with 5 bases spanning the gap. This CDR3 is built from 12 residues. The CDR3 is CASSQATTEAFF. CDR3 coding DNA: TGTGCCAGCAGCCAAGCAACGACTGAAGCTTTCTTT.

This clonotype was counted at least ten times. J is TRBJ2-1 and V is TRBV7-2; 7 bases agree with TRBD2. The germline CDR1 and CDR2 sequences are SGHTA and FQGNSA. With V trimmed by 2 bases and J by 6 bases, 10 bases remained unmatched. The CDR3 is made up of 16 amino acids. This CDR3 is CASSLISGPKPNEQFF. In DNA, the CDR3 is TGTGCCAGCAGCTTAATTAGCGGGCCAAAGCCCAATGAGCAGTTCTTC. The variable domain in full, with the rest retrieved from reference TRBV7-2 and TRBJ2-1, is GAGVSQSPSNKVTEKGKDVELRCDPISGHTALYWYRQSLGQGLEFLIYFQGNSAPDKSGLPSDRFSAERTGGSVSTLTIQRTQQEDSAVYLCASSLISGPKPNEQFFGPGTRLTVL.

About this clonotype: A single base separates this from a much larger clone, so it may be a read error. This rearrangement joins TRBV20-1 to TRBJ2-2; D ambiguous. The CDR3 consists of 15 residues. Trimming stripped 0 bases from V and 6 bases from J, with 14 bases between. Germline V CDR1 and CDR2: DFQATT, SNEGSKA (reference sequence). CDR3 sequence: CSARDRAPGAGELFF. Written as DNA, the CDR3 is TGCAGTGCTAGAGATAGAGCCCCGGGCGCCGGGGAGCTGTTTTTT.

This clonotype was picked up a small number of times. The V gene is TRBV11-2, the J gene TRBJ1-6; 7 positions match TRBD1. The J segment lost 6 bases and the V segment lost 6 bases, leaving 5 bases of the junction unmatched. The CDR3 loop spans 14 amino acids. CDR1 SGHAT and CDR2 FQNNGV come from the germline V gene. CDR3 DNA: TGTGCCAGCAGATGGGACAGAACTAATTCACCCCTCCACTTT. This encodes CASRWDRTNSPLHF.

The gene calls are TRBV3-1 and TRBJ2-7; D ambiguous. Germline loops: CDR1 LGHDT, CDR2 YNNKEL (reference sequence). The V end lost 3 bases, the J end lost 2 bases, and 8 bases lay between the germline ends. This CDR3 has 13 amino acids. This CDR3 reads CASSQGSAYEQYF. In DNA form, the CDR3 reads TGTGCCAGCAGCCAGGGGTCAGCCTACGAGCAGTACTTC.

This rearrangement joins TRBV27 to TRBJ2-7; the match to TRBD1 covers 8 bases. Trimming at V came to 1 base and at J to 4 bases, leaving 6 bases not matched to a gene. The CDR3 consists of 15 residues. The germline V gene has CDR1 MNHEY and CDR2 SMNVEV (reference sequence). The CDR3 region has the DNA TGTGCCAGCAGTTTATGGGCAGGGGGCACGTACGAGCAGTACTTC. Protein product: CASSLWAGGTYEQYF.

Many counts were recorded for this clonotype. CDR3 amino acids: CSVEEIGANTGELFF. CDR3 nucleotide sequence: TGCAGCGTTGAGGAAATCGGAGCGAACACCGGGGAGCTGTTTTTT. The chain carries TRBV29-1 and TRBJ2-2; D ambiguous. The CDR3 covers 15 residues. V was cut by 3 bases and J by 0 bases, with 11 bases left in between. CDR1 and CDR2 (germline): SQVTM, ANQGSEA.

This clonotype was observed at least ten times. This sequence joins TRBV6-2 or TRBV6-3 and TRBJ1-5; D is unclear. The CDR3 is 12 residues long. Germline V lookup: CDR1 MNHEY, CDR2 SVGEGT. V shed 5 bases and J shed 5 bases, with 7 bases lying between them. CDR3 residues: CASSGGYQPQHF. CDR3 DNA sequence: TGTGCCAGCAGTGGAGGATATCAGCCCCAGCATTTT.

Points on this clonotype: A read error may be the cause here, since a much bigger clone is one base away. The gene calls are TRBV30 and TRBJ2-7; D perhaps matches TRBD1 (6 bases). From germline, CDR1 is GTSNPN and CDR2 SVGIG (reference sequence). CDR3 length: 13 residues. Trimming left V 5 bases short and J 6 bases short, with 17 bases between. Written as DNA, the CDR3 is TGTGCCTGGGGTGCGAATACAGGGTCCGAGCAGTACTTC. This sequence encodes CAWGANTGSEQYF.

A remark on this clonotype: The junction differs from germline at one of its ends, possibly a read error. The chain combines TRBV5-3 with TRBJ1-1, with D unclear. TRBV5-3 is an open reading frame, and its role is uncertain. CDR3 length equals 17 residues. CDR3 residues: CASSLILNTRGNTEAFF. Written as DNA, the CDR3 is TGTGCCAGCAGCTTGATACTGAACACCCGGGGGAACACTGAAGCTTTCTTT.

Comment on this clonotype: Because the CDR3 is missing its conserved closing phenylalanine or tryptophan, this is likely a read error. The V gene is TRBV20-1, the J gene TRBJ1-1, with no clear D. Per germline, CDR1 DFQATT and CDR2 SNEGSKA (reference sequence). The CDR3 covers 13 residues. V lost 0 bases and J 4 bases, leaving 9 bases between the germline ends. The CDR3 nucleotides read TGCAGTGCTAGAGATCCGGCGGGCACTGAAGCTTTCTAT. This codes for CSARDPAGTEAFY.

This clonotype was picked up many times. The genes are TRBV7-9 and TRBJ1-1; D is perhaps TRBD1 (6 bases). The CDR3 consists of 15 residues. Germline lookup yields CDR1 SEHNR and CDR2 FQNEAQ (reference sequence). The germline V and J ends were trimmed by 3 bases and 5 bases, with 16 bases remaining between them. The CDR3 sequence is CASSLEQGLLTEAFF. In DNA, the CDR3 is TGTGCCAGCAGCTTGGAACAGGGACTATTAACTGAAGCTTTCTTT.

This sequence joins TRBV27 and TRBJ2-7, with D tentatively TRBD1 or TRBD2 (5 bases each). Trimming cost V 6 bases and J 1 base, with 13 bases left between them. Germline V lookup: CDR1 MNHEY, CDR2 SMNVEV (reference sequence). This CDR3 is built from 14 residues. Here the CDR3 reads CASSPVGESYEQYF. As DNA, the CDR3 is TGTGCCAGCAGCCCCGTGGGGGAATCCTACGAGCAGTACTTC.

As regards this clonotype: A much larger clone sits a single nucleotide away, making a read error possible. The rearrangement uses TRBV29-1 and TRBJ2-5; no firm D call. Trimming shortened V by 3 bases and J by 6 bases, and 17 bases separated the two germline ends. The CDR3 spans 14 residues. CDR1 and CDR2 from the germline V gene are SQVTM and ANQGSEA. The CDR3 DNA sequence: TGCAGCGTTGAGTATCGACACCTACAAAAGACCCAGTACTTC. Amino acid sequence: CSVEYRHLQKTQYF.

On this clonotype itself: It may be a read error: a sequence one base away is much more abundant. This chain links TRBV12-3 or TRBV12-4 with TRBJ1-5; D ambiguous. The V end was cut by 7 bases, the J end by 6 bases, with 16 bases between. The CDR3 is 14 amino acids. In DNA, the CDR3 is TGTGCCAGCACAATTGCGGGGTCGGGTCAGCCCCAGCATTTT. It specifies CASTIAGSGQPQHF.

This clonotype was seen a handful of times. The chain joins TRBV5-6 to TRBJ2-6; maybe TRBD2 (7 bases). The V end lost 3 bases, the J end lost 2 bases, and 9 bases lay between the germline ends. Germline loops: CDR1 SGHDT, CDR2 YYEEEE. The CDR3 covers 15 residues. CDR3: CASSSGGPGANVLTF. The CDR3 region has the DNA TGTGCCAGCAGCTCGGGGGGCCCTGGGGCCAACGTCCTGACTTTC. Based on the CDR3 plus reference TRBV5-6 and TRBJ2-6, the full variable domain is DAGVTQSPTHLIKTRGQQVTLRCSPKSGHDTVSWYQQALGQGPQFIFQYYEEEERQRGNFPDRFSGHQFPNYSSELNVNALLLGDSALYLCASSSGGPGANVLTFGAGSRLTVL.

This clonotype has ten or more counts. This chain joins TRBV10-3 and TRBJ2-3; D is perhaps TRBD2 (5 bases). Trimming removed 5 bases at V and 1 base at J, with 13 bases between. Germline CDR1 ENHRY, CDR2 SYGVKD. The CDR3 loop spans 15 amino acids. CDR3 region: CAISIGAVRTDTQYF. Here the CDR3 DNA reads TGTGCCATCAGTATAGGAGCGGTACGCACAGATACGCAGTATTTT.

V is TRBV6-2 or TRBV6-3 and J is TRBJ1-6; D call uncertain. Germline CDR1 reads MNHEY; CDR2 reads SVGEGT. Between the trimmed V and J ends, which lost 0 bases and 5 bases, there was a span of 8 bases. The CDR3 extends over 15 amino acids. CDR3 residues: CASSYSRDDNSPLHF. As DNA, the CDR3 is TGTGCCAGCAGTTACTCGCGGGATGATAATTCACCCCTCCACTTT.

This clonotype was observed many times. The chain links TRBV28 to TRBJ2-3, with D unclear. The CDR3 consists of 15 residues. V lost 4 bases and J lost 2, with 13 bases in between. Germline V gene sequence: CDR1 MDHEN, CDR2 SYDVKM. This CDR3 is CASSSPTLNTDTQYF. CDR3 bases: TGTGCCAGCAGTTCTCCCACCCTCAACACAGATACGCAGTATTTT.

This clonotype was seen a few times. The chain has TRBV12-3 or TRBV12-4 and TRBJ2-3, with 7 bases identical to TRBD2. The CDR3 is 13 residues long. After removal of 6 bases from V and 4 bases from J, the junction contained 4 bases not matched to a gene. CDR3 DNA: TGTGCCAGCAGCGAGCGGGATTCAGATACGCAGTATTTT. It yields the protein CASSERDSDTQYF.

The sample holds many counts of this clonotype. The chain carries TRBV4-3 and TRBJ1-1; no reliable D call. Germline V lookup: CDR1 LGHNA, CDR2 YSLEER. This CDR3 contains 14 residues. Between the trimmed V and J ends, which lost 2 bases and 3 bases, there was a span of 10 bases. As DNA, the CDR3 is TGCGCCAGCAGCCAATTTGACGGAGACACTGAAGCTTTCTTT. This translates into CASSQFDGDTEAFF.

This clonotype was observed a few times. The chain carries TRBV27 and TRBJ2-1; TRBD2 aligns across 11 bases. The CDR3 has 15 residues. The J segment lost 6 bases and the V segment lost 7 bases, leaving 8 bases of the junction unmatched. The V gene's germline CDR1 is MNHEY and CDR2 SMNVEV (reference sequence). CDR3 in amino acids: CASNQLAGASNEQFF. CDR3 in DNA: TGTGCCAGCAACCAACTAGCGGGAGCATCCAATGAGCAGTTCTTC.

This chain uses TRBV15 with TRBJ2-3; tentative D call: TRBD1 (6 bases). The V end was cut by 3 bases, the J end by 1 base, with 14 bases between. CDR1 is LNHNV and CDR2 is YYDKDF in the germline V gene (reference sequence). CDR3 length equals 16 residues. The CDR3 spells CATSRLQGWGTDTQYF. For the CDR3, the DNA is TGTGCCACCAGCAGGTTACAGGGATGGGGCACAGATACGCAGTATTTT.

In the case of this clonotype: A much larger clone differs by one base, so this may be a read error. V is TRBV2 and J is TRBJ1-5; TRBD1 matches 9 bases. CDR1 is SNHLY and CDR2 is FYNNEI in the germline V gene. The trim removed 5 bases at V and 3 bases at J, leaving 11 bases unmatched. This CDR3 has 17 residues. CDR3 in DNA: TGTGCCAGCAGTAAAGATATCGGGACAGGGTTCAATCAGCCCCAGCATTTT. This sequence encodes CASSKDIGTGFNQPQHF.

Comments on this clonotype: Just one base apart from a much larger clone, this may be a read error. The chain recombines TRBV30 with TRBJ2-3, with D unclear. Trimming stripped 3 bases from V and 6 bases from J, with 13 bases between. This CDR3 has 13 amino acids. Looked up from germline, CDR1 is GTSNPN and CDR2 is SVGIG (reference sequence). The CDR3 sequence is CAWRVITGDTQYF. The CDR3 nucleotides are TGTGCCTGGAGGGTAATCACTGGGGATACGCAGTATTTT.

This chain links TRBV9 with TRBJ2-5; possibly TRBD1 or TRBD2 for D (6 bases each). The CDR3 extends over 16 amino acids. Germline CDR1 SGDLS, CDR2 YYNGEE. The ends were cut back, 3 bases at V and 2 bases at J, with 17 bases in the middle. In DNA form, the CDR3 reads TGTGCCAGCAGCGCAGAAAGGGGGGCCCAGCAAGAGACCCAGTACTTC. This sequence encodes CASSAERGAQQETQYF.

This clonotype occurred many times. CDR3 sequence (DNA): TGTGCCAGCAGCGGGGCGCATAGCACAGATACGCAGTATTTT. It translates to CASSGAHSTDTQYF. The rearrangement uses TRBV9 and TRBJ2-3, with D hard to call. Trimming took off 3 bases at V and 0 bases at J, with 8 bases between the two ends. CDR1 and CDR2 (germline): SGDLS, YYNGEE. The CDR3 runs to 14 residues.

This clonotype was seen ten or more times. The CDR3 sequence: CASSQDGRRSYEQYF. CDR3 DNA sequence: TGCGCCAGCAGCCAAGATGGGCGCCGCTCCTACGAGCAGTACTTC. V usage is TRBV4-3 and J usage is TRBJ2-7; D is uncertain. V was clipped by 0 bases and J by 0 bases, with 9 bases between them. The germline V gene encodes CDR1 LGHNA and CDR2 YSLEER. The CDR3 extends over 15 amino acids.